This entry features one T cell receptor (beta chain) sequence. This sample stems from a study of cytomegalovirus exposure and HLA in healthy donors. The CDR3 has 17 residues. CDR1 LGHNA and CDR2 YNFKEQ come from the germline V gene. J gave up 4 bases and V 0 bases, and 9 bases lay outside the gene matches. Profiling relied on immunoSEQ multiplex PCR, and the TCRdb table lists in-frame clones only, not all of them. The table records 140,000 or so clones, approximately 90% of them present only once. The rearrangement uses TRBV4-2 and TRBJ2-5; 9 positions agree with TRBD2. The source is a man younger than 35 in good health and CMV-seronegative. Sequencing was carried out using PBMCs. CDR3 amino acids: CASSQESGAGGPETQYF. In DNA form, the CDR3 reads TGTGCCAGCAGCCAAGAGTCGGGGGCGGGGGGGCCAGAGACCCAGTACTTC.